Here is one T cell receptor beta chain with its context. The antigen it binds to is not known. No base-level quality is on record; no much larger clone is a single base apart. These data belong to a study of Ad26.COV2.S vaccination and SARS-CoV-2 variants (dated by TCRdb to the early 2020s). About the investigation overall: The specificity and breadth of SARS-CoV-2-reactive T cell receptors after Ad26.COV2.S vaccination were assessed by TCRbeta repertoire sequencing. The TCR-sequenced set comprised approximately 30 samples: some 20 Ad26.COV2.S vaccine recipients, 5 placebo recipients and 8 SARS-CoV-2 convalescent individuals. Points the paper makes about the study in general: Substantial breadth of spike-specific CD8+ and CD4+ T cell responses was reported after vaccination. Vaccine and placebo recipients had comparable non-spike TCR breadth, which fits with the vaccine containing only spike. According to the authors, total T cell responses may have been underestimated by the TCR breadth and depth analyses. Ad26.COV2.S recipients had higher spike-specific TCR breadth than placebo recipients (P = 0.0014).

The time point tag for this specimen amounts to: individuals recovered from natural SARS-CoV-2 infection. The immunoSEQ Assay was the method used to sequence TCRbeta CDR3 regions. After extraction, genomic DNA underwent amplification by bias-controlled multiplex PCR, followed by high-throughput sequencing. On the study's bioinformatics: To quantify the absolute abundance of each unique TCRbeta CDR3 region, sequences were collapsed and filtered. T cell fraction was estimated by normalization of TCRbeta template counts to usable DNA, with usable DNA being measured through amplification of reference genes present in all nucleated cells. Repertoire TCRs were annotated as SARS-CoV-2-specific when V gene, CDR3 amino acid sequence and J gene were exactly matched to a known reactive TCR set. The reference SARS-CoV-2 TCR set came from MIRA and was filtered for enrichment in COVID-19-positive ImmuneCODE repertoires, removing public or cross-reactive TCRs. Using the MIRA antigens, annotated TCRs were further analysed by specific ORF or by position within an ORF. Depth was the summed frequency of annotated unique rearrangements, while breadth was defined as annotated unique rearrangements over total unique productive rearrangements. Two-sided Wilcoxon rank-sum tests were used to compare TCR breadth between groups. TCRdb carries this immuneACCESS record with in-frame sequences only. Its versions omit some clonotypes, under half of them owing to an unresolved V gene in the studies checked, with the rest unexplained. For V, J and clone size, that table is used; D and trimming come from the DNA. This sample holds around 100,000 clones; over 60% were observed only once. Roughly a sixth of the sample is held by the ten biggest clonotypes.

The germline V gene provides CDR1 MDHEN and CDR2 SYDVKM. The V end gives up 5 bases and the J end 6 bases, leaving 8 bases in the junction not matched to a gene. CDR3 length: 16 amino acids, cysteine to phenylalanine. Only the CDR3 portion is preserved as DNA: 48 bases, with reading frame beginning at the first base. Sequenced here: peripheral blood, sampled after recovery from COVID-19. The sequence links TRBV28 to TRBJ1-5; 12 bases in the junction line up with TRBD1. The TCR was taken from a human donor who had recovered from COVID-19. This receptor carries the CDR3 CASSRGQGAPSQPQHF. The nucleotide sequence is TGTGCCAGCAGTAGGGGACAGGGGGCCCCTTCTCAGCCCCAGCATTTT.